This T cell receptor (beta chain) was found in a study of cytomegalovirus exposure and HLA in healthy donors listed by TCRdb under 2017. Notes on the research overall: An earlier analysis of several hundred of the donors reported 276 Gb of sequence data and more than 90 million unique TCR beta sequences from about 179 million T cells. Using immunosequencing, the study profiled T cell repertoires from about 620 subjects and related those repertoires to cytomegalovirus serostatus. To predict cytomegalovirus infection status, the study combined high-throughput TCR immunosequencing, statistical association of individual TCRs with disease status, and machine learning. Of the approximately 400 genotyped donors, 65% to 90% fell in the genetic ancestry cluster associated with self-reported Caucasian donors. An early release covering some 640 HLA-typed donors comprised roughly 300 gigabases of sequencing data and around 80 million unique TCR sequences. The study aimed to test whether signatures of past pathogen exposure could be identified by cataloging public T cell receptors. Rather than using new phenotypic data, the later analysis identified candidate immune exposures from TCR beta sequences and from how often those sequences occurred across donors. In a later genetic analysis, genome-wide SNP genotypes for 398 of the 666 donors were used, and that subset was treated as a discovery cohort. To study patterns of TCR occurrence, a later analysis re-analyzed previously published TCR beta repertoires from around 700 donors and added high-resolution HLA genotyping. Donor age, sex, ethnicity and CMV serostatus were compiled together with the repertoire data. To decide whether each TCR beta V gene segment behaved as functional or pseudogenic, an earlier analysis of 587 of the donors relied on high-throughput TCR beta sequencing. On average, roughly 250,000 unique TCR beta nucleotide sequences were sequenced per donor among 398 genotyped donors of the cohort, with about 19% of those sequences being non-productive. Four or five DR-DQ haplotypes were handled as single units for association and clustering because linkage in the cohort was strong. Class I and class II HLA loci were covered by the typing at four-digit resolution. Every discovery cohort repertoire had been produced on one sequencing platform. Typing coverage differed by locus: A, B, C, DRB1 and DQB1 were typed in about 629-640 donors, DQA1 in about 500, DPA1 in roughly 590, and DPB1 in roughly 450. Along with the roughly 700-subject first cohort, a separate validation cohort of 120 different subjects was used. Paper-wide results and their limitations: An earlier analysis of roughly 570 of the donors showed that most TCR beta V segments appeared in productive rearrangements either about 90% or about 30% of the time, which broadly matched IMGT annotations. Some IMGT-functional V segments, including TRBV6-2 and TRBV6-3, could not be told apart with the 87-base-pair reads, so those segments were excluded. The authors suggested that the approach could potentially be extended to other disease states and immunological phenotypes. In the study, some 180 TCR beta chains were listed as associated with cytomegalovirus. In a later analysis, most CMV-associated TCR beta chains were found to appear HLA-restricted, with HLA associations seemingly driven largely by CMV exposure. Cytomegalovirus status was reported to be diagnosed by the classifier with high specificity and sensitivity in both the original and validation cohorts. A later analysis associated around 16,000 TCR beta sequences with specific HLA alleles at a false discovery rate of 0.05. Compared with the approximately 670-donor mean, donors in an Asian-associated ancestry cluster had fewer N-insertions in productive TCRs, according to a later genetic analysis. A later analysis found that TCR association rates varied across HLA loci, with DRB1 alleles showing the most associated TCRs and HLA-C alleles the fewest. A further reported finding was that TCR beta sequences accurately predicted the HLA-A and HLA-B alleles for most subjects in the first cohort. Most TCR sequences were observed very rarely across donors, whereas some public TCRs were present in many individuals. HLA typing was unavailable for some donors at each locus, so association tests used only the typed subset. Presence/absence analyses assumed roughly uniform sequencing depth across donors, an assumption that may not hold. In vitro tests confirmed that a few of the cytomegalovirus-associated TCR beta chains recognize cytomegalovirus antigens. In a later analysis, several top co-occurrence clusters were reported to appear linked to parvovirus B19, influenza, CMV and Epstein-Barr virus. Assigning TCR associations to individual alleles was difficult when HLA alleles, especially DR and DQ, strongly co-occurred. A later analysis found that HLA-associated TCR beta chains were more clonally expanded and had lower generation probabilities than equally common non-associated chains. V-gene and J-gene trimming of TCR beta chains was associated with a missense DCLRE1C variant in a later genetic analysis, and the association was replicated in an independent cohort. Linkage disequilibrium might explain the correlated functional status among segregating V segments, but an unknown experimental factor could not be excluded. Immune exposure information for the cohort was limited to CMV serostatus. The cohort was sequenced for TCR beta chains only, and without alpha or paired-chain data the features that could be detected were limited. A cluster of highly shared sequence variants was judged likely to be a technical artifact of the sequencing pipeline. The earlier analysis of a few hundred of the donors excluded roughly 17 rarely observed V segments, including chromosome 9 orphons, because counts were too low.

The cohort comprised around 700 healthy bone marrow donors. All cohort members were sampled while nominally healthy, although unrecorded immune exposures were likely present. CMV serostatus was positive for 289 and negative for about 55% of the roughly 670 cohort members, and was not recorded for this donor. A peripheral blood sample was collected from each donor, and TCR beta sequencing was performed on peripheral blood mononuclear cells. Genomic DNA was extracted from the blood cell samples with the Qiagen DNeasy Blood Extraction Kit. CDR1 and CDR2 are read off the germline V gene (reference sequence) as MNHNY and SVGAGI. Including the terminal cysteine and phenylalanine, the CDR3 comprises 14 residues. Only the CDR3 portion is preserved as DNA: 42 bases, with reading frame beginning at the first base. V is cut by 8 bases and J by 0 bases, and the space between the germline ends is 13 bases. Libraries were made using the immunoSEQ multiplex PCR assay. A mixture of 60 forward primers for TCR Vbeta segments and 13 reverse primers for TCR Jbeta segments was used in the multiplex PCR. A multiplex PCR assay on genomic DNA amplified the CDR3 region of rearranged TCR beta genes. On the Illumina HiSeq System, the amplified TCR beta libraries were sequenced as 87-base-pair reads. Per the authors' processing: A later analysis counted about 80 million unique TCR beta chains across the roughly 700 repertoires, and some 12 million of these chains were shared by at least two donors. Raw reads were error-corrected and collapsed into unique sequences with a nearest-neighbor algorithm that merged closely related sequences to remove PCR and sequencing errors. To assign V, D and J gene segments, CDR3 sequences were aligned to IMGT reference sequences. For a sequence to be retained, a match of at least six nucleotides was required to both a V gene segment and a J gene segment. A rearrangement counted as productive if the CDR3 had no stop codons and remained in frame with V and J, and every other rearrangement counted as non-productive. CDR3 was defined according to IMGT convention as the region running from the second conserved V-encoded cysteine to the conserved J-encoded phenylalanine. In an earlier analysis of more than 550 of the donors, sequences lacking an unambiguous match to a single V gene segment were excluded. In an earlier analysis of 587 of the donors, a V segment was called functional when productive rearrangements were above 56.7%, and segregating when the standard deviation between donors exceeded 5%. A statistical classification framework was developed to diagnose cytomegalovirus status using the catalog of TCR beta chain sequences. In a later analysis, TCR nucleotide sequences were compared against IMGT/GENE-DB human TR gene sequences so that V and J genes could be assigned. In a later analysis, CDR3 sequences and most-parsimonious VDJ recombination scenarios were assigned using the TCRdist pipeline. A later analysis defined each TCR beta chain by its CDR3 amino acid sequence plus V-gene family, and excluded reads lacking a unique V-gene family. To address suspected cross-contamination and a sequencing artifact, a later analysis removed several hundred highly shared, low-generation-probability nucleotide sequences. A later analysis calculated a clonal expansion index for each public chain from normalized within-repertoire ranks of inferred template counts. Generation probabilities in a later analysis came from a VDJ recombination model fitted to out-of-frame rearrangements, and those results were checked against IGoR. A later analysis scored TCR-TCR, TCR-HLA and TCR-CMV co-occurrence with hypergeometric tests, applying a repertoire-size bias correction to TCR pairs. False discovery rates were estimated in a later analysis by permuting HLA or CMV assignments 20 times. In a later analysis, co-occurring TCRs were grouped using DBSCAN, and TCRdist sequence similarity was added for clustering within HLA-allele-positive subsets. Repertoires with fewer than 30,000 or more than 120,000 public chains, plus five repertoires with anomalous nucleotide sharing, were excluded from co-occurrence clustering. TCRdb's version of the immuneACCESS table is confined to in-frame rearrangements and falls short of the full clone set. An unresolved V gene accounts for under half of the shortfall where checked; the remainder is of unknown origin. From that table come the V and J calls and clone size; the DNA was used to work out D and trimming. The table for this sample lists more than 200,000 clones; more than 75% of them were counted only once. The ten largest clones add up to about 1.2% of the sample.

Turning to this clone: Its antigen specificity is not known. No per-base quality is available; no much larger clone lies one base away.

The source of this sequence is a human donor in good health. The receptor chain draws on TRBV6-6 and TRBJ1-1; the D segment cannot be called with confidence. Sequencing was performed on PBMCs. The DNA sequence is as follows: TGTGCCAGCCATGCAGAAACCCTGAACACTGAAGCTTTCTTT. It translates to CASHAETLNTEAFF.